What follows describes a single TCR beta chain. Alongside a J-beta primer mix, a sample-barcoded 5' primer served in a second PCR lasting about 6 to 11 cycles. Each of the samples gave a minimum of 3 million paired-end reads that contained CDR3. TCRdb used MiXCR to reprocess the 5' RACE reads, holding one entry per CDR3 protein. The sample consists of fewer than 1,000,000 distinct CDR3 sequences, around half of them appearing once. The data derive from a study of blood T cells in healthy people across ages. Germline lookup yields CDR1 SGHTA and CDR2 FQGNSA. With V trimmed by 1 base and J by 3 bases, 6 bases remained unmatched. The CDR3 sequence is 18 residues long. The study drew donors from healthy Caucasian individuals in Russia aged about 6 to 90.

Sequencing used blood. The J gene is TRBJ2-1, the V gene TRBV7-2; the match to TRBD2 covers 13 bases. This sequence originates from a man older than 75 in good health. In DNA, the CDR3 is TGTGCCAGCAGCTTAGGCACTAGCGGGGGGGGAAGCTACAATGAGCAGTTCTTC. Protein product: CASSLGTSGGGSYNEQFF.